The T cell receptor beta chain under discussion was sequenced for a study of T cell responses to AZD1222 COVID-19 vaccine. As for the study in general: Pooled together were second doses at about 4 or about 12 weeks.

The method was immunoSEQ multiplex PCR; TCRdb's version includes in-frame clones alone and lacks a portion of them. The sample includes approximately 97,000 clones, about 91% of them seen just once. Points on this clone: Its antigen is undetermined.

Germline loops: CDR1 SQVTM, CDR2 ANQGSEA. The CDR3 runs to 13 residues. The V gene lost 6 bases and the J gene lost 5 bases, with 16 bases spanning the gap. Study-wide results and caveats: In the spike-specific TCR repertoire, nearly half reportedly target unmutated variant regions. Mostly white British, mostly female donors; authors suggested clonal diversity may be underestimated.

The sample here was peripheral blood, taken on day 0 of AZD1222 vaccination. This clonotype originated in an adult in good health. V is TRBV29-1 and J is TRBJ2-5, with D perhaps being TRBD1 or TRBD2 (5 bases each). The CDR3 spells CSVGRGVRETQYF. CDR3 sequence (DNA): TGCAGCGTGGGACGTGGGGTCCGCGAGACCCAGTACTTC.